This TCR beta chain derives from a study of response to subunit inactivated influenza vaccine. Germline CDR1 reads DFQATT; CDR2 reads SNEGSKA (reference sequence). CDR3 length: 14 amino acids. Trimming cost V 5 bases and J 5 bases; bases outside gene matches: 7. Using its own MiXCR run on the RT-PCR reads, TCRdb lists one record per CDR3 protein. The data show hundreds of thousands of distinct CDR3 sequences, under 20% seen once. Concerning this clonotype: A clone one base away is much larger, so this may be a read error.

The sample here was PBMCs from blood, taken roughly 5 days after vaccination. This clonotype was sampled from a man aged 50-59 years who received an inactivated influenza vaccine. The chain recombines TRBV20-1 with TRBJ2-5, with 11 positions matching TRBD1. CDR3 DNA: TGCAGTGCTCCCTGGACAGGGGGCTGGGAGACCCAGTACTTC. It codes for CSAPWTGGWETQYF.